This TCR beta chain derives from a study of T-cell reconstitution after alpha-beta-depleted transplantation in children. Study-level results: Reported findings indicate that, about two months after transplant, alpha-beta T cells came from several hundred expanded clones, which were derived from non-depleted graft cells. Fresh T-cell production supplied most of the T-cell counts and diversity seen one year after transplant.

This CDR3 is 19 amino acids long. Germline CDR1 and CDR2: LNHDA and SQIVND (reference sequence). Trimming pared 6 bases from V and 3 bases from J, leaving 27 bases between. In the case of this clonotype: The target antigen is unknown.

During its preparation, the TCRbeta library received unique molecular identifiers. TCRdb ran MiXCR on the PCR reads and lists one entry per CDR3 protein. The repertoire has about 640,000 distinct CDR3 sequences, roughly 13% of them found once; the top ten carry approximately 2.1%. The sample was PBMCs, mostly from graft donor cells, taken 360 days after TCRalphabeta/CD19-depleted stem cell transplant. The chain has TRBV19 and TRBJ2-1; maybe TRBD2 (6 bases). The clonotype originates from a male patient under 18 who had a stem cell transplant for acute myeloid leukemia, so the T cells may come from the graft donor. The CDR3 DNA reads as TGTGCCAGTAGCCGAATACTAGCTAGCCCAGCCTGGGGCTACAATGAGCAGTTCTTC. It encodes CASSRILASPAWGYNEQFF.